The entry below describes one T cell receptor (beta chain). CDR3 length: 14 residues. V lost 6 bases to trimming and J lost 4 bases; unmatched junction nucleotides: 9. Per germline, CDR1 SGHRS and CDR2 YFSETQ. Production of TCR cDNA was by 5'RACE template switching, which also added a universal primer site and UMIs. From the 5' RACE reads, TCRdb called clonotypes with MiXCR, one entry per CDR3 protein. The sample has about 630,000 distinct CDR3 sequences, roughly an eighth seen once; the top ten hold under 15%. This sample is drawn from a study of T cells after yellow fever vaccination. About the research overall: The authors prepared low-cell-number fractions using SMART-Seq v4 Ultra Low Input.

The sequencing used PBMCs, collected on the day of the yellow fever booster vaccination. The rearrangement links TRBV5-1 to TRBJ2-5, with 7 bases aligning to TRBD1. The receptor was derived from a young man who received the YFV17D yellow fever vaccine. CDR3 amino acids: CASTHSTGTETQYF. CDR3 nucleotides: TGCGCCAGCACCCACTCGACAGGGACAGAGACCCAGTACTTC.